This TCR beta chain was captured by sequencing in a study of blood T cell repertoires in COVID-19. Study at large: T cells, B-cell-depleted T cells, or PBMCs provided the cDNA or gDNA that served as material.

Assay: immunoSEQ multiplex PCR; the TCRdb copy retains only in-frame clones and omits some. The sample includes 250,000 or so clones, more than 80% of them seen just once. Germline values: CDR1 SEHNR, CDR2 FQNEAQ (reference sequence). With 0 bases removed from V and 0 bases from J, the gap between germline ends came to 12 bases. This CDR3 comprises 17 residues. This chain joins TRBV7-9 and TRBJ2-1; possible D gene TRBD2, 6 bases. Sequenced material: PBMCs or T cells enriched from blood (not recorded which). The TCR was taken from a woman in her twenties or thirties with acute COVID-19. The CDR3 DNA follows: TGTGCCAGCAGCTTAGCTCGGGGGTCTAGCTCCTACAATGAGCAGTTCTTC. Protein product: CASSLARGSSSYNEQFF.